The clone carrying this TCR beta chain came up once. Its target is not known. The data were produced by immunoSEQ multiplex PCR, yet TCRdb's version contains in-frame clones alone and is incomplete. The data contain about 59,000 clones, about 90% of them singletons. Time point denoted: week 5, during vaccination. Every single dose of the vaccine, 300 ug of mutant IDH1 20-mer peptide, came with topical imiquimod. Newly diagnosed WHO grade 3 or 4 IDH1-mutant, ATRX-lost astrocytomas were identified in the donors. V dropped 0 bases and J dropped 7 bases, with 10 bases sitting between them. Germline V CDR1 and CDR2: SGHTA, FQGNSA. CDR3 length: 13 amino acids. The sample belongs to a study of a mutant IDH1 vaccine in newly diagnosed glioma. Study details: Radiotherapy, temozolomide, or both had been given previously, and both were given to most.

Overall study results and limits: Immune responses induced by the vaccine were seen in roughly 93% of patients, spanning multiple MHC alleles.

This TCR derives from a woman aged 40 to 50 with glioma. This chain links TRBV7-2 with TRBJ2-7; the D gene is possibly TRBD2 (5 bases). Sample: PBMCs, taken from a glioma patient whose treatment included an IDH1 peptide vaccine. DNA of the CDR3: TGTGCCAGCAGCTTAGCGTGGACTCTAGAGCAGTACTTC. Translation: CASSLAWTLEQYF. Filled out from reference TRBV7-2 and TRBJ2-7, the complete variable domain reads GAGVSQSPSNKVTEKGKDVELRCDPISGHTALYWYRQSLGQGLEFLIYFQGNSAPDKSGLPSDRFSAERTGGSVSTLTIQRTQQEDSAVYLCASSLAWTLEQYFGPGTRLTVT.